This T cell receptor (beta chain) was sequenced during a study of blood T cells in healthy people across ages. CDR1 SEHNR and CDR2 FQNEAQ come from the germline V gene (reference sequence). V was cut by 2 bases and J by 7 bases, with 23 bases left in between. The CDR3 has 17 residues. Combining a sample-barcoded 5' primer with a J-beta primer mix, a second PCR ran for roughly 7 to 11 cycles. In TCRdb, the 5' RACE reads were re-called with MiXCR into one record per CDR3 protein. The sample consists of some 800,000 distinct CDR3 sequences, 25% of them appearing once. This sample also appeared in a second study, on T cells of mothers and their children. That work adds: Pairs that are related and pairs that are unrelated have TCR recombination output shaped similarly by thymic selection. Slightly, though not significantly, more overlap was seen in related than in unrelated mother-child pairs.

Sequencing was carried out using blood. The chain joins TRBV7-9 to TRBJ2-5; a possible D gene is TRBD1 (7 bases). This TCR derives from a boy younger than 18 in good health. The CDR3 here is CASSLLGMEGASGTQYF. As DNA, the CDR3 is TGTGCCAGCAGCTTATTGGGTATGGAGGGGGCGTCTGGGACCCAGTACTTC.